The 18 T cell receptor beta chains below all came from one sample that was sequenced in a study of tumor-infiltrating lymphocytes in primary liver carcinoma. Bulk tissue was left unsorted, and RNA and DNA were co-extracted from about 19-30 mg of it. Constant-region priming of 500 ng total RNA yielded TCR beta cDNA. Sequencing libraries for TCR beta derived from three nested multiplex PCR rounds that used slightly modified ARM-PCR. Primers for the first two PCR rounds were TRBV1-TRBV30 forward primers and a C-beta reverse primer (10 cycles per round). TCRdb independently ran MiXCR on the multiplex PCR reads; one entry per CDR3 protein. This sample has around 81,000 distinct CDR3 sequences, with about two thirds found just once. Sequencing input: liver tumor tissue from sampling region 4. Described subset: tumor region T4, right-lateral pole. The receptors were gathered from a woman aged 55-70 years with primary liver carcinoma and hepatitis B virus infection.

The chain joins TRBV11-2 to TRBJ2-7; the D is unclear. Germline V CDR1 and CDR2: SGHAT, FQNNGV. V was pared by 7 bases and J by 12 bases, with 25 bases between. There are 14 residues in the CDR3. In DNA form, the CDR3 reads TGTGCCAGCACTTTAGATATCGTCATCCCCGATCTGTACTTC. Protein: CASTLDIVIPDLYF. Full variable domain (rest looked up from reference TRBV11-2 and TRBJ2-7): EAGVAQSPRYKIIEKRQSVAFWCNPISGHATLYWYQQILGQGPKLLIQFQNNGVVDDSQLPKDRFSAERLKGVDSTLKIQPAKLEDSAVYLCASTLDIVIPDLYFGPGTRLTVT.

The chain has TRBV5-4 and TRBJ2-7; D may be TRBD1 or TRBD2 (5 bases each). The germline CDR1 and CDR2 sequences are SGHNT and YYREEE (reference sequence). V lost 6 bases and J 5 bases, leaving 24 bases between the germline ends. This CDR3 has 16 residues. The chain's CDR3 is CASNLGRSRVGHEQYF. CDR3 nucleotides: TGTGCCAGCAACCTAGGTCGGTCGCGGGTGGGGCACGAGCAGTACTTC.

The genes are TRBV6-2 or TRBV6-3 and TRBJ2-7; weak D call: TRBD1 (5 bases). Germline-derived CDR1 and CDR2 are MNHEY and SVGEGT. The CDR3 runs to 14 residues. The V end lost 8 bases, the J end lost 0 bases, and 14 bases lay between the germline ends. The DNA for the CDR3 is TGTGCCAGCTGTTTGGACACCGGCTCCTACGAGCAGTACTTC. Translation gives CASCLDTGSYEQYF.

As regards this clonotype: A clone one base away is much larger, so this may be a read error. V and J are TRBV28 and TRBJ1-3; the match to TRBD1 covers 9 bases. This CDR3 spans 15 amino acids. The ends lost 6 bases at V and 7 bases at J; junction bases unmatched: 10. Germline CDR1 MDHEN, CDR2 SYDVKM. CDR3 loop: CASSAFGTGRNTIYF. CDR3 DNA: TGTGCCAGCAGCGCATTCGGGACAGGGAGGAACACCATATATTTT.

This clonotype occurred a few times. A much bigger clone sits one base away, suggesting this may be a read error. J is TRBJ1-3 and V is TRBV4-1; tentative D call: TRBD1 (5 bases). This CDR3 is built from 13 residues. The germline CDR1 and CDR2 sequences are MGHRA and YSYEKL. CDR3 protein: CTSSATRGNTIYF. CDR3 DNA: TGCACCAGCAGCGCAACCCGGGGCAACACCATATATTTT.

This clonotype was recorded many times. The rearrangement links TRBV14 to TRBJ1-2; D ambiguous. Trimming took off 1 base at V and 5 bases at J, with 8 bases between the two ends. The CDR3 contains 13 residues. Germline loops: CDR1 SGHDN, CDR2 FVKESK. CDR3 loop: CASSQGYRYGYTF. The CDR3, as DNA: TGTGCCAGCAGCCAAGGGTACAGATATGGCTACACCTTC.

About this clonotype itself: This may stem from a read error, because a much larger clone lies one nucleotide away. The chain recombines TRBV6-6 with TRBJ1-6; D gene ambiguous. V was cut by 2 bases and J by 6 bases, with 23 bases left in between. Germline V gene sequence: CDR1 MNHNY, CDR2 SVGAGI (reference sequence). The CDR3 has 19 residues. CDR3: CASSYGFGVTDTCNSPLHF. The CDR3 bases are TGTGCCAGCAGTTACGGTTTCGGGGTCACAGATACCTGTAATTCACCCCTCCACTTT.

Ten or more counts support this clonotype. V is TRBV29-1 and J is TRBJ1-6, with TRBD1 identical over 7 bases. The germline CDR1 and CDR2 sequences are SQVTM and ANQGSEA. The V segment lost 4 bases and the J segment 7 bases; nucleotides outside the gene matches: 4. The CDR3 contains 13 residues. CDR3 residues: CSVGDRANSPLHF. DNA of the CDR3: TGCAGCGTTGGCGACAGGGCAAATTCACCCCTCCACTTT.

As concerns this clonotype: The germline gene is not matched at one end of the junction; a read error may be the cause. V gene TRBV12-3 or TRBV12-4 combines with J gene TRBJ1-1, with D perhaps TRBD1 (6 bases). The CDR3 length is 13 residues. The CDR3 DNA reads TGTGCCGGCAGGGGACCCAGTGACACTGAAGCTTTCTTT. Its protein product is CAGRGPSDTEAFF.

This clonotype was detected a few times. The chain links TRBV2 to TRBJ1-2; possible D gene TRBD1, 6 bases. Germline CDR1 reads SNHLY; CDR2 reads FYNNEI. This CDR3 comprises 16 residues. Trimming shortened V by 2 bases and J by 0 bases, and 13 bases separated the two germline ends. The CDR3 nucleotides read TGTGCCAGCAGTGAACCAAGGACAGCGACTAACTATGGCTACACCTTC. Its translation: CASSEPRTATNYGYTF.

Worth noting for this clonotype: Being one base from a much bigger clone, this may be a read error. V is TRBV28 and J is TRBJ2-1; 7 positions agree with TRBD2. The length of the CDR3 is 14 residues. The germline V gene has CDR1 MDHEN and CDR2 SYDVKM. After removal of 7 bases from V and 8 bases from J, the junction contained 11 bases not matched to a gene. This CDR3 reads CASNWGGSPDEQFF. In DNA form, the CDR3 reads TGTGCCAGCAATTGGGGCGGGAGTCCGGATGAGCAGTTCTTC.

CDR3 DNA: TGTGCCATCAGTTATAACGGGAAGGGTGAGACCCAGTACTTC. Residues: CAISYNGKGETQYF. The rearrangement uses TRBV10-3 and TRBJ2-5; tentative D call: TRBD2 (5 bases). Germline CDR1 reads ENHRY; CDR2 reads SYGVKD. CDR3 length: 14 residues. V was cut by 5 bases and J by 5 bases, with 15 bases left in between.

In regard to this clonotype: The junction and the germline gene differ at one end; a read error may be behind it. The chain has TRBV28 and TRBJ1-1, with D tentatively TRBD1 (6 bases). Germline-derived CDR1 and CDR2 are MDHEN and SYDVKM. This CDR3 comprises 15 residues. The CDR3 nucleotides read TGTACCAGCAGTCACCTAACTCTCGGACAGTTTGGAGCTTTCTTT. Protein sequence: CTSSHLTLGQFGAFF.

This clonotype has only one observation. The junction does not match germline at one end; this may be a read error. This sequence joins TRBV6-6 and TRBJ2-3; maybe TRBD1 (6 bases). The CDR3 loop spans 13 amino acids. Germline V CDR1 and CDR2: MNHNY, SVGAGI (reference sequence). CDR3 sequence: CVSSTIRGDTQYF. The CDR3 nucleotides read TGTGTCAGCAGTACAATCAGGGGAGATACGCAATATTTT.

About this clonotype itself: Germline and junction disagree at one end, which may indicate a read error. The chain is built from TRBV11-2 and TRBJ1-2, with D possibly being TRBD1 (6 bases). The germline CDR1 and CDR2 sequences are SGHAT and FQNNGV. The CDR3 has 15 amino acids. The CDR3 reads CVSSSTIQGDGGYTF. The CDR3 DNA reads TGTGTCAGCAGCTCAACAATACAGGGTGATGGTGGCTACACCTTC.

Points on this clonotype: Because the CDR3 is missing its conserved closing phenylalanine or tryptophan, this is likely a read error. The rearrangement joins TRBV6-4 to TRBJ2-2; 11 bases match TRBD2. CDR1 MRHNA and CDR2 SNTAGT come from the germline V gene. J was trimmed by 7 bases and V by 2 bases; bases with no gene match: 6. This CDR3 has 16 residues. This CDR3 reads CASSDTLAGDVGELFV. The CDR3 DNA sequence: TGTGCCAGCAGTGACACACTAGCGGGAGATGTCGGGGAGCTGTTTGTT.

Remarks on this clonotype: Because it lacks the conserved phenylalanine or tryptophan at the end, this CDR3 is likely a read error. The DNA is left out, because the CDR3 cannot be placed on it with certainty; the CDR3 is given as TCRdb lists it. The rearrangement uses TRBV12-3 or TRBV12-4 and TRBJ1-5. 15 amino acids form the CDR3, both terminal residues included. CDR3 residues: CASSPTTSSDQPRHI.

A remark on this clonotype: One junction end does not reproduce the germline sequence, and a read error may be involved. The V call is TRBV2, the J call TRBJ1-5; 9 bases are shared with TRBD1. Germline V gene lookup returns CDR1 SNHLY and CDR2 FYNNEI. The CDR3 spans 16 residues. In DNA form, the CDR3 reads TGTGCCAGCAGTAGAACAGGGGGCACGGACAATCAGTCCCAGCATTTT. This translates into CASSRTGGTDNQSQHF.